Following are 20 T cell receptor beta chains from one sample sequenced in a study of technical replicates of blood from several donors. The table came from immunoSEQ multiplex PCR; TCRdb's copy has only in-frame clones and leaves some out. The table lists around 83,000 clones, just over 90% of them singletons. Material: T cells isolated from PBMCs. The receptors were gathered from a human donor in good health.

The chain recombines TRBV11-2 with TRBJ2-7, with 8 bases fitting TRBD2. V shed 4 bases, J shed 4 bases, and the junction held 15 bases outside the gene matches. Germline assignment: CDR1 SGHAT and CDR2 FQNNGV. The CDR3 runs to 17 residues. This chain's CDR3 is CASSYPGGERESYEQYF. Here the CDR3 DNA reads TGTGCCAGCAGCTACCCTGGGGGGGAGCGGGAGTCATACGAGCAGTACTTC. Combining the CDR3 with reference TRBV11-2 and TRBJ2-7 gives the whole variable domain EAGVAQSPRYKIIEKRQSVAFWCNPISGHATLYWYQQILGQGPKLLIQFQNNGVVDDSQLPKDRFSAERLKGVDSTLKIQPAKLEDSAVYLCASSYPGGERESYEQYFGPGTRLTVT.

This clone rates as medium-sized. The CDR3 is CASSLAPGVGTGELFF. The CDR3 nucleotides are TGCGCCAGCAGCCTCGCACCCGGGGTCGGCACCGGGGAGCTGTTTTTT. This rearrangement joins TRBV4-1 to TRBJ2-2; maybe TRBD2 (5 bases). V dropped 4 bases and J dropped 4 bases, with 16 bases sitting between them. This CDR3 has 16 residues. CDR1 MGHRA and CDR2 YSYEKL come from the germline V gene.

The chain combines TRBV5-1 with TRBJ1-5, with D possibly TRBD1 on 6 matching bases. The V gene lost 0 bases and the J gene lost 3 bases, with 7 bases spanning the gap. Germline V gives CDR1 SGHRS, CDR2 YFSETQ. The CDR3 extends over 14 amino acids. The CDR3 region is CASSLGQDNQPQHF. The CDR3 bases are TGCGCCAGCAGCTTGGGACAGGACAATCAGCCCCAGCATTTT.

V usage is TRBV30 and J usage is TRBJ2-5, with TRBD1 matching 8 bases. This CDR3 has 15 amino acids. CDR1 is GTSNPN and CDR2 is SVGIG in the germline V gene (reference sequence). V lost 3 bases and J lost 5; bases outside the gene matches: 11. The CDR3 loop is CAWSKPAGGRETQYF. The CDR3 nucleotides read TGTGCCTGGAGCAAACCGGCAGGGGGCAGGGAGACCCAGTACTTC.

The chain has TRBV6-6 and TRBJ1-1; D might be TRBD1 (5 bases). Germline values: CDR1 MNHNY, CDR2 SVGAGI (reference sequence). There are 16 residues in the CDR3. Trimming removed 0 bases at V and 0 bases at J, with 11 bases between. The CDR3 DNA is TGTGCCAGCAGTTACTCAGTCCGACAGCTGAACACTGAAGCTTTCTTT. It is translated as CASSYSVRQLNTEAFF.

The chain's CDR3 is CASSESGGSHEQYF. The CDR3 bases are TGCGCCAGCAGTGAGTCGGGGGGTTCCCACGAGCAGTACTTC. This chain connects TRBV10-1 to TRBJ2-7; the D gene is possibly TRBD2 (6 bases). The CDR3 sequence is 14 residues long. The ends were cut back, 0 bases at V and 5 bases at J, with 11 bases in the middle. Germline V CDR1 and CDR2: WNHNN, SYGVQD (reference sequence).

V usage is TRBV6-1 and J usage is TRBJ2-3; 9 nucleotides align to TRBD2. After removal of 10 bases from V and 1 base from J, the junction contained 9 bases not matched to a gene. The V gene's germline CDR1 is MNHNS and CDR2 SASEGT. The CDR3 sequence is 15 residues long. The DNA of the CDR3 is TGTGCCACCAGGATTTTAGCGGGGGGCACAGATACGCAGTATTTT. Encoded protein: CATRILAGGTDTQYF.

CDR3 DNA: TGCGCCAGCAGCCAACCCGGGACAGGGAGACACGAGCAGTACTTC. Translation: CASSQPGTGRHEQYF. The V and J genes are TRBV4-1 and TRBJ2-7; 9 bases are a match to TRBD1. Germline CDR1 is MGHRA and CDR2 is YSYEKL. Unmatched junction bases numbered 7, after V lost 2 bases and J lost 5 bases. The CDR3 has 15 amino acids.

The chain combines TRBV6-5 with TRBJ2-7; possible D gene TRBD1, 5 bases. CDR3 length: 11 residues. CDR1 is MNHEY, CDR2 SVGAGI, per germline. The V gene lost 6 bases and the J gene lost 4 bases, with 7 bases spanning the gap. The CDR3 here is CASRAGYEQYF. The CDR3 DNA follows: TGTGCCAGCAGGGCAGGGTACGAGCAGTACTTC.

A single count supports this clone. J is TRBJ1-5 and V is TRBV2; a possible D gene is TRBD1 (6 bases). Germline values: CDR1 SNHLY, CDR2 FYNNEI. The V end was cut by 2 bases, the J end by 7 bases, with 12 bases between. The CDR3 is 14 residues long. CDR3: CASSERAGVQPQHF. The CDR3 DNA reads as TGTGCCAGCAGTGAAAGGGCAGGGGTACAGCCCCAGCATTTT.

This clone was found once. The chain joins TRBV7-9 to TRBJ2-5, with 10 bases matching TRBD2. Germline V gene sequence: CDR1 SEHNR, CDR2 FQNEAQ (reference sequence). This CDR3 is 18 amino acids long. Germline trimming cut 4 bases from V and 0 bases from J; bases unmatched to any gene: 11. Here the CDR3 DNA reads TGTGCCAGCAGCTCCAGGACTAGCGGCTTCTCGTACCAAGAGACCCAGTACTTC. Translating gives CASSSRTSGFSYQETQYF.

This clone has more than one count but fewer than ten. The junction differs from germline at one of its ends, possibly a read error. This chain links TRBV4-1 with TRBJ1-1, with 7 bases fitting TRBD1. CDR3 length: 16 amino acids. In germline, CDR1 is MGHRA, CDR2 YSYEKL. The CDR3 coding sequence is TGCGCCAGCAGCGAAGAAACCTGGACAGGGAACACTGAAGCTTTCTTT. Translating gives CASSEETWTGNTEAFF.

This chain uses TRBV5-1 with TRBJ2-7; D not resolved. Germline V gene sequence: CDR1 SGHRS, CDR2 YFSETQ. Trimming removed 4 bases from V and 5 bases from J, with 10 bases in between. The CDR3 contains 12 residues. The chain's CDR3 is CASSGSTDEQYF. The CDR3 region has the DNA TGCGCCAGCAGCGGTTCCACGGACGAGCAGTACTTC.

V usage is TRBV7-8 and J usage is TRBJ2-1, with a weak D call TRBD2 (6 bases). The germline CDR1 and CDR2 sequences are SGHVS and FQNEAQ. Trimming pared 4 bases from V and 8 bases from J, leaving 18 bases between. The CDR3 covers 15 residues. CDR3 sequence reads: CASSSHGRDSDEQFF. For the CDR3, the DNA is TGTGCCAGCAGCTCGCATGGGCGGGACTCGGATGAGCAGTTCTTC. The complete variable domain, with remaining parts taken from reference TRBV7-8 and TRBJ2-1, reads GAGVSQSPRYKVAKRGQDVALRCDPISGHVSLFWYQQALGQGPEFLTYFQNEAQLDKSGLPSDRFFAERPEGSVSTLKIQRTQQEDSAVYLCASSSHGRDSDEQFFGPGTRLTVL.

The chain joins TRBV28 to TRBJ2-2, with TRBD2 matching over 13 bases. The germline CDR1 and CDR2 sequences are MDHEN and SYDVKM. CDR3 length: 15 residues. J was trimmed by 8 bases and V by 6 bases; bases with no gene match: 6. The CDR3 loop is CASRPGLAGTGELFF. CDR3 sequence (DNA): TGTGCCAGCAGACCGGGACTAGCGGGGACTGGGGAGCTGTTTTTT.

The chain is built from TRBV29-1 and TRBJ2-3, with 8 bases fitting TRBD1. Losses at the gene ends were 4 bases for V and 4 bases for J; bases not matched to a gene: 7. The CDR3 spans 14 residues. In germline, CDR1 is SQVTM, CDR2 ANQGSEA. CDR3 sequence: CSVAAGGRADTQYF. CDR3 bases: TGCAGCGTTGCGGCAGGGGGCAGGGCAGATACGCAGTATTTT.

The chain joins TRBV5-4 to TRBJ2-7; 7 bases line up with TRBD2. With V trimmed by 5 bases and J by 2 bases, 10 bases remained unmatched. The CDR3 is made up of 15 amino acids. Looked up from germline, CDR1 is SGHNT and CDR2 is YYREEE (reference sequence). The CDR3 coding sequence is TGTGCCAGCAGGGCGTCGGGAGGTTCCGCCTACGAGCAGTACTTC. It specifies CASRASGGSAYEQYF.

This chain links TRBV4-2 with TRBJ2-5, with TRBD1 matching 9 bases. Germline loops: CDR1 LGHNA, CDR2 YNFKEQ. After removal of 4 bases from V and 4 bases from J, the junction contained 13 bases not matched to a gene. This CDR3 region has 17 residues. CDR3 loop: CASSPSPGQGKGETQYF. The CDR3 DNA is TGTGCCAGCAGCCCTTCCCCGGGACAGGGAAAAGGAGAGACCCAGTACTTC.

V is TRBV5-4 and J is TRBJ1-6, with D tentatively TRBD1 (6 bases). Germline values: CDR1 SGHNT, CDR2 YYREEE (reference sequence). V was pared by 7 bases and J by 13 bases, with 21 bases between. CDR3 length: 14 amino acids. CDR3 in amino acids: CASASGGSFQPLHF. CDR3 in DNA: TGTGCCAGCGCGAGTGGGGGCAGCTTTCAGCCCCTCCACTTT.

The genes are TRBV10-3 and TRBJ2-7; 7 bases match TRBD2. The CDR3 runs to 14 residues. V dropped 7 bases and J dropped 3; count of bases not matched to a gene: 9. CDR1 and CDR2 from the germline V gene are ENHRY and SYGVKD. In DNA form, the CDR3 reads TGTGCCATCAAAGCTGCACTAGCGCTCTACGAGCAGTACTTC. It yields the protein CAIKAALALYEQYF.